This entry describes one T cell receptor beta chain. Its specificity is unknown. Those who donated, Caucasian adults without exception, all lived in Nashville, Tennessee. Libraries were prepared by immunoSEQ multiplex PCR; TCRdb keeps only in-frame clonotypes and omits some of them. The sample carries fewer than 3 million clones, around 93% recorded once. These data originate in a study of shared clonotypes between healthy human individuals. Points from the study as a whole: The study generally estimated greater richness for naive than memory subsets. Limited genetic and exposure-history diversity came from having few donors.

Germline trimming cut 8 bases from V and 8 bases from J; bases unmatched to any gene: 9. CDR3 size: 14 residues. Germline V CDR1 and CDR2: MDHEN, SYDVKM. The receptor comes from a young man in good health. Some clones in this sample may be carry-over from other donors' samples. The V gene is TRBV28, the J gene TRBJ2-1; 10 bases align to TRBD1. Sequenced sample: naive CD4+ T cells from PBMCs. Stated subset: CD45RA+ positively selected. The DNA of the CDR3 is TGTGCCAGCTCAAGGACAGGGGGACGGGATGAGCAGTTCTTC. Translated: CASSRTGGRDEQFF.